Listed here are 18 T cell receptor beta chains from one sample, sequenced in a study of T cell responses to AZD1222 COVID-19 vaccine. Using immunoSEQ multiplex PCR, the repertoire was profiled, and TCRdb retains in-frame clones only, with some absent. This sample yields 150,000 or so clones, of which around 91% are seen a single time; around 5% belongs to the top ten. The specimen comprised peripheral blood, sampled on day 0 of AZD1222 vaccination. The receptors were sampled from an adult in good health.

This clone was observed once. The rearrangement joins TRBV14 to TRBJ2-7; TRBD1 aligns across 9 bases. Trimming cost V 6 bases and J 5 bases; bases outside gene matches: 5. From germline, CDR1 is SGHDN and CDR2 FVKESK. CDR3 length equals 13 residues. Written as DNA, the CDR3 is TGTGCCAGCAGAAGACAGGGGGAGGACGAGCAGTACTTC. It translates to CASRRQGEDEQYF.

The DNA for the CDR3 is TGTGCCAGCAGCCGCTTACCTCGACAGGTAGAGAGACACAATGAGCAGTTCTTC. Protein product: CASSRLPRQVERHNEQFF. The chain carries TRBV3-1 (or the pseudogene TRBV3-2) and TRBJ2-1, with D possibly TRBD1 on 6 matching bases. V lost 4 bases and J 5 bases, leaving 24 bases between the germline ends. The CDR3 sequence is 18 residues long. The germline V gene has CDR1 LGHDT and CDR2 YNNKEL (reference sequence).

The chain joins TRBV5-1 to TRBJ1-1, with D perhaps TRBD1 (5 bases). Deletions cut 3 bases from V and 3 bases from J, with 12 bases between. Germline V gene lookup returns CDR1 SGHRS and CDR2 YFSETQ. The CDR3 has 14 residues. In DNA form, the CDR3 reads TGCGCCAGCAGCTATCGGGGGGGTGACACTGAAGCTTTCTTT. Its translation: CASSYRGGDTEAFF.

In its sample, this clone was seen a few times. This chain links TRBV6-1 with TRBJ2-1; the D is unclear. CDR1 is MNHNS, CDR2 SASEGT, per germline. V was cut by 8 bases and J by 3 bases, with 8 bases left in between. This CDR3 region has 12 residues. The CDR3 reads CASGRFYNEQFF. The CDR3 coding sequence is TGTGCCAGCGGCAGGTTCTACAATGAGCAGTTCTTC.

J is TRBJ2-5 and V is TRBV5-4; the match to TRBD2 covers 10 bases. The J segment lost 4 bases and the V segment lost 4 bases, leaving 7 bases of the junction unmatched. CDR1 and CDR2 from the germline V gene are SGHNT and YYREEE (reference sequence). The CDR3 extends over 15 amino acids. CDR3 in amino acids: CASSDQRGGGETQYF. The CDR3 bases are TGTGCCAGCAGCGATCAGCGGGGGGGAGGAGAGACCCAGTACTTC.

The V gene is TRBV11-2, the J gene TRBJ2-3; no clear D. Trimming stripped 5 bases from V and 0 bases from J, with 9 bases between. The CDR3 has 14 residues. Looked up from germline, CDR1 is SGHAT and CDR2 is FQNNGV. The CDR3 region has the DNA TGTGCCAGCAGCCCCCGACTTAGCACAGATACGCAGTATTTT. Its translation: CASSPRLSTDTQYF. Using reference TRBV11-2 and TRBJ2-3 for the parts outside the CDR3, the full variable domain is EAGVAQSPRYKIIEKRQSVAFWCNPISGHATLYWYQQILGQGPKLLIQFQNNGVVDDSQLPKDRFSAERLKGVDSTLKIQPAKLEDSAVYLCASSPRLSTDTQYFGPGTRLTVL.

The chain employs TRBV7-3 and TRBJ1-1; possible D gene TRBD1, 5 bases. V gave up 5 bases and J gave up 0 bases, with 10 bases separating them. In germline, CDR1 is SGHTA, CDR2 FQGTGA. This CDR3 has 14 amino acids. CDR3 nucleotides: TGTGCCAGCAGCCCTCAGGGAATGAACACTGAAGCTTTCTTT. Translation: CASSPQGMNTEAFF.

This clone was seen a single time. The V and J genes are TRBV7-2 and TRBJ1-3, with 12 bases aligning to TRBD1. V was pared by 5 bases and J by 3 bases, with 5 bases of the junction left unmatched. The CDR3 length is 16 residues. The V gene's germline CDR1 is SGHTA and CDR2 FQGNSA. CDR3 in amino acids: CASSEGQGASGNTIYF. Here the CDR3 DNA reads TGTGCCAGCAGCGAGGGACAGGGGGCAAGTGGAAACACCATATATTTT.

The gene calls are TRBV29-1 and TRBJ1-1; D is perhaps TRBD1 (6 bases). The V gene's germline CDR1 is SQVTM and CDR2 ANQGSEA. The CDR3 is 13 amino acids. Trimming stripped 5 bases from V and 1 base from J, with 11 bases between. Here the CDR3 DNA reads TGCAGCGTTAAGGTGGGGGCGAACACTGAAGCTTTCTTT. Translation gives CSVKVGANTEAFF.

J is TRBJ1-2 and V is TRBV11-3, with a weak D call TRBD1 (5 bases). Germline CDR1 and CDR2: SGHNT and YENEEA. This CDR3 has 14 residues. V was shortened by 0 bases and J by 8 bases, with 13 bases between the two germline ends. DNA for the CDR3: TGTGCCAGCAGCTTAGATCCCGGGGACGTGGGCTACACCTTC. This gives the protein CASSLDPGDVGYTF. Together with reference TRBV11-3 and TRBJ1-2, the CDR3 gives the full variable domain: EAGVVQSPRYKIIEKKQPVAFWCNPISGHNTLYWYLQNLGQGPELLIRYENEEAVDDSQLPKDRFSAERLKGVDSTLKIQPAELGDSAVYLCASSLDPGDVGYTFGSGTRLTVV.

The chain links TRBV10-2 to TRBJ2-7, with TRBD1 matching over 11 bases. The V segment lost 6 bases and the J segment 6 bases; nucleotides outside the gene matches: 4. This CDR3 spans 13 amino acids. CDR1 and CDR2 (germline): WSHSY, SAAADI. As DNA, the CDR3 is TGCGCCAGCAGCGCCGGGACAGGGGGCGAGCAGTACTTC. It specifies CASSAGTGGEQYF.

This clone has a handful of counts. V and J are TRBV7-8 and TRBJ2-1, with TRBD2 identical over 15 bases. Per germline, CDR1 SGHVS and CDR2 FQNEAQ. CDR3 size: 20 residues. J lost 4 bases, V lost 5 bases, and 15 bases had no gene match. CDR3 DNA sequence: TGTGCCAGCAGCACACAGGGTTGGACTAGCGGGGGGGTTAGGTACAATGAGCAGTTCTTC. Encoded protein: CASSTQGWTSGGVRYNEQFF. The full variable domain, completed using reference TRBV7-8 and TRBJ2-1, is GAGVSQSPRYKVAKRGQDVALRCDPISGHVSLFWYQQALGQGPEFLTYFQNEAQLDKSGLPSDRFFAERPEGSVSTLKIQRTQQEDSAVYLCASSTQGWTSGGVRYNEQFFGPGTRLTVL.

This chain connects TRBV2 to TRBJ1-1, with a tentative D call TRBD1 (6 bases). V was cut by 11 bases and J by 2 bases, with 15 bases left in between. The CDR3 consists of 13 residues. The germline CDR1 and CDR2 sequences are SNHLY and FYNNEI. CDR3 DNA sequence: TGTGCCGGCGCTTGGGACACAAACACTGAAGCTTTCTTT. Encoded protein: CAGAWDTNTEAFF.

The chain links TRBV7-2 to TRBJ2-5, with D possibly called TRBD1 or TRBD2 (5 bases each). The CDR3 loop spans 15 amino acids. V lost 1 base and J 4 bases, leaving 13 bases between the germline ends. Germline CDR1 reads SGHTA; CDR2 reads FQGNSA. This CDR3 is CASSLGGETRETQYF. The CDR3 bases are TGTGCCAGCAGCTTAGGAGGGGAGACCCGAGAGACCCAGTACTTC.

The gene calls are TRBV7-8 and TRBJ1-1, with TRBD1 matching 8 bases. The CDR3 totals 13 residues. The V gene's germline CDR1 is SGHVS and CDR2 FQNEAQ. The ends lost 5 bases at V and 5 bases at J; junction bases unmatched: 4. This chain's CDR3 is CASSPTGVTEAFF. DNA for the CDR3: TGTGCCAGCAGCCCGACAGGGGTTACTGAAGCTTTCTTT. Looking up the rest from reference TRBV7-8 and TRBJ1-1 gives the full variable domain: GAGVSQSPRYKVAKRGQDVALRCDPISGHVSLFWYQQALGQGPEFLTYFQNEAQLDKSGLPSDRFFAERPEGSVSTLKIQRTQQEDSAVYLCASSPTGVTEAFFGQGTRLTVV.

This chain uses TRBV29-1 with TRBJ2-1, with 11 positions matching TRBD2. The CDR3 sequence is 19 residues long. V was pared by 3 bases and J by 7 bases, with 20 bases of the junction left unmatched. CDR1 and CDR2 (germline): SQVTM, ANQGSEA. The CDR3 DNA follows: TGCAGCGTTGAGGGGCGGATTGGACTAGCGGGCCAGTGGGGAAATGAGCAGTTCTTC. Its protein is CSVEGRIGLAGQWGNEQFF.

CDR3 coding DNA: TGTGCCAGCAGTTACCTACTACAGGGGGCGGGAGAAGCTTTCTTT. Translated: CASSYLLQGAGEAFF. This chain links TRBV6-6 with TRBJ1-1; 9 bases agree with TRBD1. Germline V lookup: CDR1 MNHNY, CDR2 SVGAGI (reference sequence). The trim removed 2 bases at V and 8 bases at J, leaving 9 bases unmatched. This CDR3 is built from 15 residues.

The chain combines TRBV2 with TRBJ1-1; 8 positions match TRBD1. The CDR3 runs to 12 residues. The V gene end was trimmed by 8 bases and the J gene end by 5 bases; junction bases not matched to a gene: 4. Germline CDR1 SNHLY, CDR2 FYNNEI. CDR3 residues: CASQQGVTEAFF. CDR3 DNA sequence: TGTGCCAGCCAACAGGGGGTGACTGAAGCTTTCTTT. Variable domain in full (rest from reference TRBV2 and TRBJ1-1): EPEVTQTPSHQVTQMGQEVILRCVPISNHLYFYWYRQILGQKVEFLVSFYNNEISEKSEIFDDQFSVERPDGSNFTLKIRSTKLEDSAMYFCASQQGVTEAFFGQGTRLTVV.